This TCR beta chain was captured by sequencing in a study of blood T cell repertoires in COVID-19. Study summary: Donors in the United States, Italy and Spain gave samples during acute or convalescent COVID-19. From T cells, B-cell-depleted T cells, or PBMCs came the material, which was cDNA or gDNA.

CDR1 is KGHSH, CDR2 LQKENI, per germline. This CDR3 has 14 residues. After removal of 5 bases from V and 5 bases from J, the junction contained 6 bases not matched to a gene. As handled by the study authors: Nucleated cell number was recorded as an estimate derived from reference gene primer amplification. Clones were sequenced by immunoSEQ multiplex PCR, and TCRdb holds only the in-frame ones, with some missing. V and J calls plus clone size are reproduced from that table; the DNA served to infer D and trimming. This sample has about 190,000 clones, with approximately 81% found just once. This clone occurred a few times.

The sample comprised peripheral blood. The chain employs TRBV18 and TRBJ1-5; 7 bases align to TRBD1. This receptor was taken from a human donor in a cohort sampled during active COVID-19. Written as DNA, the CDR3 is TGTGCCAGCTCATCGACAGGGCACGATCAGCCCCAGCATTTT. It translates to CASSSTGHDQPQHF.